This T cell receptor (beta chain) was identified during a study of radiation and T cells in renal cell carcinoma. CDR3 length: 12 residues. Per the germline V gene, CDR1 is SGDLS and CDR2 is YYNGEE. With 2 bases removed from V and 5 bases from J, the gap between germline ends came to 5 bases. The time point here: baseline pretreatment blood. As to treatment: 15 Gy SBRT to primary tumor, nephrectomy 4 weeks later. After SBRT, blood was collected at 2 and 4 weeks, plus baseline. This renal cell carcinoma was of the clear cell type. Measured with immunoSEQ multiplex PCR; TCRdb has only the in-frame clones, and not every one. This table has around 94,000 clones, less than 90% appearing once. Notes on this clone: Its target is unknown.

Study-wide findings and caveats: Top tumor clonotypes rose in blood 2 weeks post-radiation, then contracted.

This TCR was recovered from a man aged 45 to 65 with renal cell carcinoma. V usage is TRBV9 and J usage is TRBJ2-1; D may be TRBD1 (5 bases). Source: blood, taken from a patient whose treatment included radiotherapy and nephrectomy. CDR3 nucleotides: TGTGCCAGCAGCGTGGACAACAATGAGCAGTTCTTC. It yields the protein CASSVDNNEQFF.